The table lists the clone carrying this T cell receptor (beta chain) with a count of one. The CDR3 has 14 amino acids. CDR1 and CDR2 from the germline V gene are LNHDA and SQIVND (reference sequence). Between the trimmed V and J ends, which lost 8 bases and 0 bases, there was a span of 12 bases. These data come from a study of control samples from healthy donors and cancer patients. The data were produced by immunoSEQ multiplex PCR, yet TCRdb's version contains in-frame clones alone and is incomplete. There are more than 110,000 clones in the sample; approximately 86% occur only once, and about 9% lies in the top ten.

The V gene is TRBV19, the J gene TRBJ2-3, with D unclear. The specimen was blood. The receptor's source is a woman aged 25 to 45 in good health. The chain's CDR3 is CASGPVASTDTQYF. The DNA for the CDR3 is TGTGCCAGTGGACCAGTCGCTAGCACAGATACGCAGTATTTT.